The rows below give T cell receptor beta chains drawn from one sample of a study of CD8 T cells in Susac syndrome. TCRdb independently ran MiXCR on the immunoSEQ multiplex PCR reads; one entry per CDR3 protein. The data hold about 70,000 distinct CDR3 sequences, with nearly 96% observed a single time. The specimen was CD4+ T cells from PBMCs. These receptors came from a human donor with multiple sclerosis. CDR3s include the opening cysteine and the closing phenylalanine or tryptophan.

v_gene | CDR3aa
TRBV19 | CASRGGTGPPDTQYF
TRBV20-1 | CSARDFRVADTQYF
TRBV10-2 | CATRRADTEAFF
TRBV7-2 | CASSAEGGSNYEQYF
TRBV29-1 | CSVETGGTDTQYF
TRBV4-3 | CASSQGSSAITGELFF
TRBV10-3 | CAISEAESGLFF
TRBV4-2 | CASSQASGGAEETQYF
TRBV6-5 | CASNWPSGQQYF
TRBV28 | CASRFGLRGNIQYF
TRBV5-1 | CASSPDRGTSGANVLTF
TRBV20-1 | CSASKGRGTEAFF
TRBV5-1 | CASSLDTSGGAEGETQYF
TRBV6-2/TRBV6-3 | CASSKPTVGEQFF
TRBV7-2 | CASSLERTGSGYTF
TRBV3-1 | CASSPSGGSYEQYF